This entry lists 21 T cell receptor beta chains sequenced from one sample in a study of blood T cell repertoires in COVID-19. Assay: immunoSEQ multiplex PCR; the TCRdb copy retains only in-frame clones and omits some. The sample records about 90,000 clones, 90% being singletons. The sample taken for sequencing was peripheral blood. These receptors were obtained from a man in his fifties with acute or convalescent COVID-19.

CDR3 sequence reads: CAISSPTSGNDTDTQYF. The CDR3, as DNA: TGTGCCATCAGTTCCCCGACTAGCGGGAATGACACAGATACGCAGTATTTT. V usage is TRBV10-3 and J usage is TRBJ2-3, with 11 bases fitting TRBD2. Germline V gene data show CDR1 as ENHRY and CDR2 as SYGVKD. This CDR3 spans 17 amino acids. V was pared by 5 bases and J by 2 bases, with 9 bases of the junction left unmatched.

This sequence joins TRBV7-9 and TRBJ2-7; 8 nucleotides line up with TRBD1. This CDR3 has 14 residues. Unmatched junction bases numbered 6, after V lost 3 bases and J lost 5 bases. Germline V gene lookup returns CDR1 SEHNR and CDR2 FQNEAQ (reference sequence). The CDR3 here is CASSFGQGWNEQYF. Written as DNA, the CDR3 is TGTGCCAGCAGCTTCGGACAGGGTTGGAACGAGCAGTACTTC.

The genes are TRBV7-9 and TRBJ2-5; TRBD2 might be the D (6 bases). Trimming shortened V by 1 base and J by 2 bases, and 20 bases separated the two germline ends. Looked up from germline, CDR1 is SEHNR and CDR2 is FQNEAQ (reference sequence). This CDR3 spans 18 amino acids. In DNA form, the CDR3 reads TGTGCCAGCAGCTTAGACGGGAGTCCCCTAACCCGACAAGAGACCCAGTACTTC. It translates to CASSLDGSPLTRQETQYF.

The chain is built from TRBV30 and TRBJ1-3; possible D gene TRBD1, 5 bases. Deletions cut 5 bases from V and 0 bases from J, with 11 bases between. From germline, CDR1 is GTSNPN and CDR2 SVGIG (reference sequence). The CDR3 sequence is 14 residues long. The CDR3 spells CAWGGGNSGNTIYF. The CDR3 nucleotides read TGTGCCTGGGGGGGAGGGAACTCTGGAAACACCATATATTTT.

The chain recombines TRBV5-5 with TRBJ1-6; no clear D. CDR3 length equals 14 residues. Trimming pared 3 bases from V and 7 bases from J, leaving 11 bases between. Germline assignment: CDR1 SGHKS and CDR2 YYEKEE (reference sequence). CDR3 DNA: TGTGCCAGCAGCTCCCGACTGTCGAATTCACCCCTCCACTTT. Residues: CASSSRLSNSPLHF.

The chain recombines TRBV19 with TRBJ2-4, with D unclear. Per germline, CDR1 LNHDA and CDR2 SQIVND (reference sequence). CDR3 size: 15 residues. V lost 1 base, J lost 0 bases, and 7 bases lay in between. DNA of the CDR3: TGTGCCAGTAGTATAGTCTCCGGAGCCAAAAACATTCAGTACTTC. The encoded protein is CASSIVSGAKNIQYF.

This clone is a singleton in its sample. This chain uses TRBV27 with TRBJ2-7, with 9 bases aligning to TRBD2. The CDR3 length is 13 residues. Germline CDR1 reads MNHEY; CDR2 reads SMNVEV (reference sequence). The J segment lost 3 bases and the V segment lost 5 bases, leaving 2 bases of the junction unmatched. CDR3 sequence (DNA): TGTGCCAGCAGTCTAGCGGGGCACTACGAGCAGTACTTC. This gives the protein CASSLAGHYEQYF.

The V call is TRBV5-6, the J call TRBJ1-2; 10 bases line up with TRBD1. Trimming took 0 bases from V and 7 from J; bases not matched to a gene: 9. Germline V gives CDR1 SGHDT, CDR2 YYEEEE. CDR3 length equals 16 residues. CDR3 coding DNA: TGTGCCAGCAGCTTGGGGGGTCCGGGACAGGGGTCTGGCTACACCTTC. It specifies CASSLGGPGQGSGYTF.

The chain employs TRBV29-1 and TRBJ2-7, with 8 bases that match TRBD2. The germline gives CDR1 SQVTM, CDR2 ANQGSEA. V was pared by 4 bases and J by 4 bases, with 6 bases of the junction left unmatched. There are 13 residues in the CDR3. The CDR3 sequence is CSVGGREVYEQYF. CDR3 bases: TGCAGCGTTGGAGGGCGGGAGGTTTACGAGCAGTACTTC.

The chain recombines TRBV27 with TRBJ1-2; 7 bases map to TRBD1. Looked up from germline, CDR1 is MNHEY and CDR2 is SMNVEV (reference sequence). There are 12 residues in the CDR3. V lost 4 bases, J lost 11 bases, and 7 bases stayed unmatched. The CDR3 nucleotides are TGTGCCAGCAGTTCCACGACAGGGAGGTACACCTTC. As protein: CASSSTTGRYTF.

This clone has more than one count but fewer than ten. The chain's CDR3 is CASSRQGESQAFF. In nucleotides, the CDR3 is TGTGCCAGCAGTAGACAGGGGGAGTCTCAAGCTTTCTTT. The rearrangement uses TRBV6-5 and TRBJ1-1, with TRBD1 identical over 9 bases. Germline values: CDR1 MNHEY, CDR2 SVGAGI. V trimming: 5 bases; J trimming: 9 bases; junction bases outside the gene matches: 7. This CDR3 spans 13 amino acids.

The DNA for the CDR3 is TGTGCCAGCAGCCCGAGCGGGAGTTTGTCGGGTGAGCAGTTCTTC. Translation: CASSPSGSLSGEQFF. The V gene is TRBV11-2, the J gene TRBJ2-1; the match to TRBD2 covers 8 bases. The ends lost 5 bases at V and 9 bases at J; junction bases unmatched: 12. CDR3 length equals 15 residues. Per the germline V gene, CDR1 is SGHAT and CDR2 is FQNNGV. The whole variable domain, remainder taken from reference TRBV11-2 and TRBJ2-1, is EAGVAQSPRYKIIEKRQSVAFWCNPISGHATLYWYQQILGQGPKLLIQFQNNGVVDDSQLPKDRFSAERLKGVDSTLKIQPAKLEDSAVYLCASSPSGSLSGEQFFGPGTRLTVL.

The gene calls are TRBV6-6 and TRBJ1-5; no clear D gene. Trimming took 6 bases from V and 6 from J, leaving 12 bases between them. This CDR3 is built from 13 residues. CDR1 is MNHNY and CDR2 is SVGAGI in the germline V gene (reference sequence). The DNA of the CDR3 is TGTGCCAGCAGGGGAGGGTCTGGTCAGCCCCAGCATTTT. Its protein product is CASRGGSGQPQHF.

DNA of the CDR3: TGTGCCATCGCTCCGGGACTGTCCTACGAGCAGTACTTC. As protein: CAIAPGLSYEQYF. This chain connects TRBV12-3 or TRBV12-4 to TRBJ2-7; D is possibly TRBD2 (6 bases). This CDR3 is built from 13 residues. Trimming shortened V by 10 bases and J by 1 base, and 14 bases separated the two germline ends.

This clone was picked up one time. J is TRBJ1-1 and V is TRBV2, with 7 positions matching TRBD1. V dropped 6 bases and J dropped 4; count of bases not matched to a gene: 11. The V gene's germline CDR1 is SNHLY and CDR2 FYNNEI. The CDR3 length is 15 residues. CDR3 nucleotides: TGTGCCAGCAGGGCCACACCCAGGGGGAGCACTGAAGCTTTCTTT. Encoded protein: CASRATPRGSTEAFF.

The V and J genes are TRBV18 and TRBJ1-6; the match to TRBD1 covers 7 bases. This CDR3 is built from 15 residues. The ends lost 5 bases at V and 0 bases at J; junction bases unmatched: 1. Germline assignment: CDR1 KGHSH and CDR2 LQKENI. CDR3 sequence reads: CASSGDSSYNSPLHF. Here the CDR3 DNA reads TGTGCCAGCTCAGGGGACAGCTCCTATAATTCACCCCTCCACTTT.

This rearrangement joins TRBV5-6 to TRBJ2-7; TRBD2 agrees at 8 bases. The CDR3 contains 15 residues. V was clipped by 4 bases and J by 5 bases; unmatched bases: 11. Germline CDR1 is SGHDT and CDR2 is YYEEEE. The CDR3 sequence: CASSTISGRFDEQYF. Written as DNA, the CDR3 is TGTGCCAGCAGCACCATCAGCGGGAGATTTGACGAGCAGTACTTC.

The chain couples TRBV6-1 to TRBJ1-2, with 8 bases fitting TRBD1. The CDR3 sequence is 16 residues long. V trimming: 3 bases; J trimming: 3 bases; junction bases outside the gene matches: 9. Germline assignment: CDR1 MNHNS and CDR2 SASEGT. CDR3 nucleotide sequence: TGTGCCAGCAGTGACCCCCAGGGGGCGGGGGACTATGGCTACACCTTC. Protein: CASSDPQGAGDYGYTF.

This clone was seen only once. This chain joins TRBV6-5 and TRBJ1-1, with D maybe TRBD1 (5 bases). V was trimmed by 7 bases and J by 6 bases, leaving 18 bases between them. The CDR3 loop spans 14 amino acids. Germline CDR1 MNHEY, CDR2 SVGAGI. The CDR3: CASTTWGGFAEAFF. For the CDR3, the DNA is TGTGCCAGCACCACTTGGGGGGGGTTCGCTGAAGCTTTCTTT.

The genes are TRBV3-1 (or the pseudogene TRBV3-2) and TRBJ2-4; D gene uncertain. CDR3 length equals 14 residues. V lost 4 bases and J 2 bases, leaving 9 bases between the germline ends. Germline CDR1 LGHDT, CDR2 YNNKEL (reference sequence). The CDR3 spells CASSLRWSKNIQYF. The CDR3 DNA sequence: TGTGCCAGCAGCCTCCGGTGGTCCAAAAACATTCAGTACTTC.

The chain employs TRBV7-2 and TRBJ2-7; no reliable D call. Germline V gene data show CDR1 as SGHTA and CDR2 as FQGNSA. Trimming stripped 1 base from V and 2 bases from J, with 6 bases between. The CDR3 extends over 13 amino acids. CDR3 DNA sequence: TGTGCCAGCAGCTTAGACTACGCCTACGAGCAGTACTTC. This gives the protein CASSLDYAYEQYF. Filled out from reference TRBV7-2 and TRBJ2-7, the complete variable domain reads GAGVSQSPSNKVTEKGKDVELRCDPISGHTALYWYRQSLGQGLEFLIYFQGNSAPDKSGLPSDRFSAERTGGSVSTLTIQRTQQEDSAVYLCASSLDYAYEQYFGPGTRLTVT.